This entry lists 5 T cell receptor beta chains sequenced from one sample in a study of blood T cells in healthy people across ages. Alongside a J-beta primer mix, a sample-barcoded 5' primer served in a second PCR lasting about 7 to 12 cycles. TCRdb redid the calling of the 5' RACE reads with MiXCR, one entry per CDR3 protein. The sample shows some 1.5 million distinct CDR3 sequences, over 25% of them seen only once. The sample was blood. These receptors all stem from a woman between 25 and 40 years old in good health.

The chain combines TRBV12-3 or TRBV12-4 with TRBJ2-5; no reliable D call. The length of the CDR3 is 11 residues. V shed 5 bases and J shed 9 bases, with 10 bases lying between them. The CDR3 bases are TGTGCCAGCAGTCTTAGGGTGGCCCAGTACTTC. Translation: CASSLRVAQYF.

This clonotype was seen repeatedly, ten times or more. The rearrangement links TRBV4-3 to TRBJ2-7, with 9 bases identical to TRBD1. The CDR3 totals 15 residues. Germline CDR1 and CDR2: LGHNA and YSLEER. V dropped 0 bases and J dropped 2; count of bases not matched to a gene: 2. The CDR3 DNA sequence: TGCGCCAGCAGCCAAGATCGACAGGGGGCCTACGAGCAGTACTTC. It codes for CASSQDRQGAYEQYF.

Points on this clonotype: A junction end diverges from the germline sequence, so it may reflect a read error. The CDR3, as DNA: TGTGCCGGCAGTTTCGGACAGGGGTCCTTTTGGATGAACACTGAAGCTTTCTTT. Amino acids: CAGSFGQGSFWMNTEAFF. This chain uses TRBV6-5 with TRBJ1-1; the match to TRBD1 covers 9 bases. This CDR3 spans 18 amino acids. Germline assignment: CDR1 MNHEY and CDR2 SVGAGI.

The chain recombines TRBV7-2 with TRBJ2-3; D gene uncertain. The CDR3 is 15 residues long. The germline gives CDR1 SGHTA, CDR2 FQGNSA. The V and J ends lost 5 bases and 7 bases respectively, with 19 bases between them. The CDR3 here is CASSQAATVGNTQYF. In DNA form, the CDR3 reads TGTGCCAGCAGCCAAGCTGCCACGGTGGGGAATACGCAGTATTTT. The whole variable domain, filled in from reference TRBV7-2 and TRBJ2-3, reads GAGVSQSPSNKVTEKGKDVELRCDPISGHTALYWYRQSLGQGLEFLIYFQGNSAPDKSGLPSDRFSAERTGGSVSTLTIQRTQQEDSAVYLCASSQAATVGNTQYFGPGTRLTVL.

V usage is TRBV20-1 and J usage is TRBJ1-1, with TRBD1 as a possible D gene (5 bases). V was shortened by 6 bases and J by 1 base, with 15 bases between the two germline ends. The CDR3 spans 14 residues. The germline gives CDR1 DFQATT, CDR2 SNEGSKA (reference sequence). The CDR3 DNA follows: TGCAGTGCCCCGGGGCTCCAGGGGAACACTGAAGCTTTCTTT. Protein product: CSAPGLQGNTEAFF.